Sequencing of this T cell receptor (beta chain) was carried out in a study of T cell repertoires in cytomegalovirus infection. TCRdb fed the reads into MiXCR, producing one record per CDR3 protein. Here the sample spans over 150,000 distinct CDR3 sequences, over 13% being singletons. This clonotype has ten or more counts. Germline is not matched at one junction end, which may reflect a read error. The germline V gene encodes CDR1 SSHAT and CDR2 FNYEAQ (reference sequence). The CDR3 extends over 15 amino acids. This clonotype originated in a human donor in good health (CMV status not recorded). Some clones in this sample may be carry-over from other donors' samples. Sequences were obtained from PBMCs. The chain recombines TRBV7-7 with TRBJ2-1, with a weak D call TRBD1 (6 bases). The CDR3 region is CASSYSDSSYNEQFF. The CDR3 nucleotides read TGTGCTAGCAGCTATTCGGACAGCTCCTACAATGAGCAGTTCTTC.